Following are 27 T cell receptor beta chains from one sample sequenced in a study of blood T cell repertoires in COVID-19. Only in-frame clones appear in the TCRdb table, and some are missing; sequencing was by immunoSEQ multiplex PCR. The data contain 230,000 or so clones, 80% to 90% of them singletons. The sequencing sample was made of peripheral blood. Source of these receptors: a woman between 35 and 50 years old who had recovered from COVID-19.

The chain combines TRBV7-6 with TRBJ2-7, with a tentative D call TRBD1 (6 bases). The CDR3 has 16 residues. Trimming left V 5 bases short and J 3 bases short, with 20 bases between. Per the germline V gene, CDR1 is SGHVS and CDR2 is FNYEAQ. The CDR3 is CASSPGPYRARYEQYF. CDR3 sequence (DNA): TGTGCCAGCAGCCCAGGGCCCTACAGGGCCCGCTACGAGCAGTACTTC.

This chain joins TRBV6-6 and TRBJ2-3; D might be TRBD2 (5 bases). Germline CDR1 MNHNY, CDR2 SVGAGI (reference sequence). The length of the CDR3 is 16 residues. V lost 0 bases and J lost 2, with 12 bases in between. The CDR3 DNA reads TGTGCCAGCAGTTACTCGATACGGGGAACCACAGATACGCAGTATTTT. This codes for CASSYSIRGTTDTQYF.

A single count supports this clone. The same CDR3 can be traced to other DNA sequences in this sample. V usage is TRBV27 and J usage is TRBJ2-1; 8 bases line up with TRBD2. The CDR3 contains 15 residues. Germline V gives CDR1 MNHEY, CDR2 SMNVEV (reference sequence). V trimming: 3 bases; J trimming: 4 bases; junction bases outside the gene matches: 5. The chain's CDR3 is CASSLGGGLYNEQFF. CDR3 nucleotides: TGTGCCAGCAGTTTGGGCGGGGGGCTGTACAATGAGCAGTTCTTC.

The rearrangement joins TRBV30 to TRBJ1-5; D call uncertain. Germline V gene data show CDR1 as GTSNPN and CDR2 as SVGIG (reference sequence). The CDR3 consists of 12 residues. V was pared by 5 bases and J by 7 bases, with 12 bases between. The CDR3 is CAWGRAGQPQHF. The DNA of the CDR3 is TGTGCCTGGGGAAGGGCGGGGCAGCCCCAGCATTTT.

The chain combines TRBV4-2 with TRBJ1-4; 11 bases map to TRBD1. The CDR3 has 16 amino acids. Germline V gene data show CDR1 as LGHNA and CDR2 as YNFKEQ. With V trimmed by 3 bases and J by 1 base, 1 base remained unmatched. In nucleotides, the CDR3 is TGTGCCAGCAGCCAGGGACAGGGGGAAACTAATGAAAAACTGTTTTTT. It encodes CASSQGQGETNEKLFF.

The rearrangement joins TRBV4-1 to TRBJ1-2, with no clear D. The CDR3 runs to 12 residues. With 0 bases removed from V and 6 bases from J, the gap between germline ends came to 5 bases. The germline V gene encodes CDR1 MGHRA and CDR2 YSYEKL. The CDR3 region is CASSQDHHGYTF. Here the CDR3 DNA reads TGCGCCAGCAGCCAAGATCATCATGGCTACACCTTC.

This clone showed up just a few times. The chain uses TRBV28 and TRBJ2-6; 8 bases line up with TRBD1. V trimming: 5 bases; J trimming: 5 bases; junction bases outside the gene matches: 8. This CDR3 is 16 amino acids long. Germline V CDR1 and CDR2: MDHEN, SYDVKM. This CDR3 is CASSNPGQARANVLTF. The CDR3 nucleotides are TGTGCCAGCAGTAACCCGGGACAGGCTCGGGCCAACGTCCTGACTTTC.

The chain has TRBV9 and TRBJ1-1; D gene uncertain. The CDR3 is 14 amino acids. CDR1 SGDLS and CDR2 YYNGEE come from the germline V gene. The V gene lost 0 bases and the J gene lost 5 bases, with 11 bases spanning the gap. The CDR3 DNA follows: TGTGCCAGCAGCGTAGTTGAGGGAAAAACTGAAGCTTTCTTT. It translates to CASSVVEGKTEAFF.

CDR3 nucleotides: TGCGCCAGCAGTCGATCCTTTCAGGGGGCGAACACTGAAGCTTTCTTT. This encodes CASSRSFQGANTEAFF. The genes are TRBV10-1 and TRBJ1-1, with TRBD1 matching over 8 bases. Per germline, CDR1 WNHNN and CDR2 SYGVQD (reference sequence). This CDR3 region has 16 residues. Trimming removed 5 bases from V and 1 base from J; junction bases left unmatched: 9.

This rearrangement joins TRBV6-5 to TRBJ1-1; weak D call: TRBD1 (5 bases). Trimming shortened V by 6 bases and J by 1 base, and 12 bases separated the two germline ends. The CDR3 extends over 14 amino acids. CDR1 MNHEY and CDR2 SVGAGI come from the germline V gene. The CDR3 nucleotides are TGTGCCAGCAGGTCGCGACAGCAGAACACTGAAGCTTTCTTT. Translation gives CASRSRQQNTEAFF.

V and J are TRBV28 and TRBJ2-7, with D maybe TRBD1 (6 bases). V was clipped by 5 bases and J by 3 bases, with 14 bases between them. Germline V gene lookup returns CDR1 MDHEN and CDR2 SYDVKM. The CDR3 runs to 14 residues. In DNA form, the CDR3 reads TGTGCCAGCAGTATCCCGGGACAAGTCTACGAGCAGTACTTC. It specifies CASSIPGQVYEQYF.

The chain has TRBV27 and TRBJ1-1, with D possibly matching TRBD1 (5 bases). With 6 bases removed from V and 1 base from J, the gap between germline ends came to 9 bases. CDR1 is MNHEY, CDR2 SMNVEV, per germline (reference sequence). This CDR3 spans 13 amino acids. CDR3 DNA: TGTGCCAGCAGGAGCGGGGGGAACACTGAAGCTTTCTTT. This encodes CASRSGGNTEAFF.

The chain employs TRBV25-1 and TRBJ1-4; 12 bases agree with TRBD1. This CDR3 comprises 17 residues. Germline values: CDR1 MGHDK, CDR2 SYGVNS. Germline trimming cut 2 bases from V and 7 bases from J; bases unmatched to any gene: 8. The CDR3 reads CASSEDIRDRGLEKLFF. In DNA form, the CDR3 reads TGTGCCAGCAGTGAAGATATCCGGGACAGGGGGCTTGAAAAACTGTTTTTT.

The chain has TRBV7-2 and TRBJ2-1; 7 nucleotides line up with TRBD2. Losses at the gene ends were 3 bases for V and 5 bases for J; bases not matched to a gene: 7. Germline V lookup: CDR1 SGHTA, CDR2 FQGNSA. This CDR3 spans 15 amino acids. In nucleotides, the CDR3 is TGTGCCAGCAGCTTCCTCGGGACTACCGACAATGAGCAGTTCTTC. Protein sequence: CASSFLGTTDNEQFF.

V usage is TRBV27 and J usage is TRBJ2-7; D is perhaps TRBD1 (5 bases). This CDR3 has 14 residues. CDR1 and CDR2 from the germline V gene are MNHEY and SMNVEV (reference sequence). V gave up 4 bases and J gave up 2 bases, with 12 bases separating them. In DNA form, the CDR3 reads TGTGCCAGCAGTTCTCCGAGGACACCCTACGAGCAGTACTTC. It translates to CASSSPRTPYEQYF.

The J gene is TRBJ1-1, the V gene TRBV11-3, with no clear D. Trimming shortened V by 1 base and J by 10 bases, and 10 bases separated the two germline ends. The CDR3 is 12 amino acids. The V gene's germline CDR1 is SGHNT and CDR2 YENEEA. Here the CDR3 DNA reads TGTGCCAGCAGCTTAGTAGAGGGAGCAGCTTTCTTT. Its protein product is CASSLVEGAAFF. The complete variable domain, with remaining parts taken from reference TRBV11-3 and TRBJ1-1, reads EAGVVQSPRYKIIEKKQPVAFWCNPISGHNTLYWYLQNLGQGPELLIRYENEEAVDDSQLPKDRFSAERLKGVDSTLKIQPAELGDSAVYLCASSLVEGAAFFGQGTRLTVV.

The chain employs TRBV19 and TRBJ1-1; TRBD1 matches 8 bases. The junction had 7 bases not matched to a gene; V was cut back by 4 bases and J by 6 bases. Germline V gene lookup returns CDR1 LNHDA and CDR2 SQIVND (reference sequence). This CDR3 comprises 14 residues. CDR3 amino acids: CASSSQGAGPEAFF. The CDR3 DNA reads TGTGCCAGTAGTAGCCAGGGGGCGGGGCCTGAAGCTTTCTTT.

The V gene is TRBV9, the J gene TRBJ2-3, with D uncertain. Germline CDR1 reads SGDLS; CDR2 reads YYNGEE. The CDR3 is 14 amino acids. V was cut by 0 bases and J by 1 base, with 6 bases left in between. The CDR3 loop is CASSVGLRTDTQYF. CDR3 nucleotide sequence: TGTGCCAGCAGCGTAGGGCTCCGCACAGATACGCAGTATTTT.

The CDR3: CASSLDHSSYNEQFF. As DNA, the CDR3 is TGCGCCAGCAGCTTGGACCACAGCTCCTACAATGAGCAGTTCTTC. This chain joins TRBV5-1 and TRBJ2-1; D remains ambiguous. The CDR3 contains 15 residues. Trimming left V 0 bases short and J 0 bases short, with 7 bases between. CDR1 SGHRS and CDR2 YFSETQ come from the germline V gene.

The chain recombines TRBV12-3 or TRBV12-4 with TRBJ2-1, with a tentative D call TRBD2 (5 bases). V dropped 1 base and J dropped 7 bases, with 8 bases sitting between them. There are 13 residues in the CDR3. In DNA form, the CDR3 reads TGTGCCAGCAGTTTAGAGGGCGGGAATGAGCAGTTCTTC. Translated, it gives CASSLEGGNEQFF.

The rearrangement joins TRBV27 to TRBJ2-1; 10 bases match TRBD1. Losses at the gene ends were 3 bases for V and 16 bases for J; bases not matched to a gene: 15. CDR3 length: 15 residues. Per germline, CDR1 MNHEY and CDR2 SMNVEV (reference sequence). The CDR3 bases are TGTGCCAGCAGTTTGACGGGACAGGGGTTCTATTTGCTTTTCTTC. Amino acids: CASSLTGQGFYLLFF.

This rearrangement joins TRBV7-9 to TRBJ1-4, with TRBD1 as a possible D gene (6 bases). V shed 4 bases and J shed 4 bases, with 13 bases lying between them. This CDR3 has 15 amino acids. From germline, CDR1 is SEHNR and CDR2 FQNEAQ (reference sequence). The CDR3 DNA reads as TGTGCCAGCAGCTCAACAGGGAGTGATAATGAAAAACTGTTTTTT. Translated, it gives CASSSTGSDNEKLFF.

The chain uses TRBV5-6 and TRBJ2-2, with a weak D call TRBD2 (5 bases). Trimming pared 0 bases from V and 3 bases from J, leaving 9 bases between. This CDR3 comprises 15 residues. The germline CDR1 and CDR2 sequences are SGHDT and YYEEEE. The DNA for the CDR3 is TGTGCCAGCAGCTTGGGGGCGCGGGACACCGGGGAGCTGTTTTTT. Residues: CASSLGARDTGELFF.

This clone was seen just once. This chain connects TRBV3-1 (or the pseudogene TRBV3-2) to TRBJ1-1; D gene uncertain. This CDR3 has 15 residues. V was clipped by 0 bases and J by 2 bases, with 10 bases between them. Germline loops: CDR1 LGHDT, CDR2 YNNKEL (reference sequence). CDR3 DNA sequence: TGTGCCAGCAGCCAAGAACTCCACCGAAACACTGAAGCTTTCTTT. Its protein product is CASSQELHRNTEAFF.

In its sample, this clone was seen once. The V gene is TRBV12-3 or TRBV12-4, the J gene TRBJ1-5; D not resolved. V was trimmed by 6 bases and J by 4 bases, leaving 7 bases between them. The CDR3 has 12 residues. CDR3 bases: TGTGCCAGCAGCTCTAATAATCAGCCCCAGCATTTT. Translated, it gives CASSSNNQPQHF.

This clone was found once. V and J are TRBV6-5 and TRBJ2-5; 7 nucleotides line up with TRBD1. The CDR3 runs to 16 residues. Germline-derived CDR1 and CDR2 are MNHEY and SVGAGI. The ends lost 0 bases at V and 4 bases at J; junction bases unmatched: 8. The DNA of the CDR3 is TGTGCCAGCAGTTACTCGGACAGGTTGGGGTCAGAGACCCAGTACTTC. Its translation is CASSYSDRLGSETQYF.

The chain uses TRBV5-1 and TRBJ1-3; 7 nucleotides match TRBD1. V shed 4 bases, J shed 1 base, and the junction held 5 bases outside the gene matches. CDR3 length equals 15 residues. Looked up from germline, CDR1 is SGHRS and CDR2 is YFSETQ. CDR3 in amino acids: CASSETGTSGNTIYF. CDR3 nucleotides: TGCGCCAGCAGCGAGACAGGGACTTCTGGAAACACCATATATTTT.